Shown below are 26 T cell receptor beta chains from a single sample sequenced in a study of response to subunit inactivated influenza vaccine. TCRdb recomputed calls from the RT-PCR reads with MiXCR, one row per CDR3 protein. The sample lists 530,000 or so distinct CDR3 sequences, 12% occurring once. The sequencing used PBMCs from blood, collected on the day of vaccination. The receptors derive from a man aged 45 to 65 who received an inactivated influenza vaccine.

The V and J genes are TRBV7-2 and TRBJ2-6, with TRBD1 matching 7 bases. Germline trimming cut 5 bases from V and 0 bases from J; bases unmatched to any gene: 1. CDR3 length equals 15 residues. CDR1 and CDR2 (germline): SGHTA, FQGNSA. This chain's CDR3 is CASSPGGSGANVLTF. The CDR3 nucleotides are TGTGCCAGCAGCCCAGGGGGCTCTGGGGCCAACGTCCTGACTTTC.

This clonotype was seen more than once but under ten times. This chain links TRBV20-1 with TRBJ1-1; TRBD1 aligns across 9 bases. Germline V gives CDR1 DFQATT, CDR2 SNEGSKA (reference sequence). The V segment lost 6 bases and the J segment 3 bases; nucleotides outside the gene matches: 5. The CDR3 loop spans 13 amino acids. The CDR3 region is CSAVDRGYTEAFF. Written as DNA, the CDR3 is TGCAGTGCGGTCGACAGGGGGTACACTGAAGCTTTCTTT.

This clonotype was counted at least ten times. This chain joins TRBV3-1 and TRBJ1-1; 8 bases are shared with TRBD1. CDR1 is LGHDT and CDR2 is YNNKEL in the germline V gene (reference sequence). The V segment lost 1 base and the J segment 4 bases; nucleotides outside the gene matches: 2. The CDR3 is made up of 14 amino acids. The CDR3 loop reads CASSQGTGSTEAFF. For the CDR3, the DNA is TGTGCCAGCAGCCAAGGGACAGGGAGCACTGAAGCTTTCTTT.

This chain connects TRBV15 to TRBJ2-7; 8 bases fit TRBD2. With 0 bases clipped from V and 2 bases from J, the junction kept 3 bases outside the gene matches. Germline CDR1 LNHNV, CDR2 YYDKDF (reference sequence). The CDR3 consists of 15 residues. Here the CDR3 reads CATSRERGVTYEQYF. The DNA of the CDR3 is TGTGCCACCAGCAGAGAGCGGGGGGTTACCTACGAGCAGTACTTC.

This clonotype was counted only a few times. The rearrangement joins TRBV12-3 or TRBV12-4 to TRBJ1-2; maybe TRBD1 (5 bases). Trimming took 4 bases from V and 8 from J, leaving 17 bases between them. The CDR3 length is 14 residues. CDR3 nucleotide sequence: TGTGCCAGCAGTTCCTCAACCAGGGTTGAAGGCTACACCTTC. It codes for CASSSSTRVEGYTF.

This clonotype was counted between two and nine times. The chain links TRBV12-3 or TRBV12-4 to TRBJ2-1; D could derive from TRBD1 or TRBD2 (5 bases each). V dropped 5 bases and J dropped 10 bases, with 21 bases sitting between them. This CDR3 is 15 amino acids long. DNA of the CDR3: TGTGCCAGCAGTCCCACAGCCGGGACCCTTTACGAGCAGTTCTTC. Translating it yields CASSPTAGTLYEQFF.

The sample holds many counts of this clonotype. CDR3 residues: CSATGGGNYGYTF. DNA of the CDR3: TGCAGTGCCACGGGGGGGGGCAACTATGGCTACACCTTC. The chain couples TRBV20-1 to TRBJ1-2; D is possibly TRBD1 (6 bases). CDR1 and CDR2 (germline): DFQATT, SNEGSKA (reference sequence). The CDR3 has 13 amino acids. V was shortened by 6 bases and J by 2 bases, with 13 bases between the two germline ends.

This clonotype was found a few times. This rearrangement joins TRBV5-1 to TRBJ2-7; D not certain. Trimming stripped 0 bases from V and 1 base from J, with 8 bases between. Germline V CDR1 and CDR2: SGHRS, YFSETQ. This CDR3 region has 14 residues. The DNA for the CDR3 is TGCGCCAGCAGCTTGGTGGAACTTTCCTACGAGCAGTACTTC. It translates to CASSLVELSYEQYF.

CDR3 sequence: CASSLENRGGGEQYF. As DNA, the CDR3 is TGTGCCAGCAGCTTAGAGAACAGGGGAGGAGGCGAGCAGTACTTC. The chain joins TRBV7-9 to TRBJ2-7; D might be TRBD1 (7 bases). The CDR3 is 15 residues long. Trimming left V 1 base short and J 6 bases short, with 16 bases between. Germline V lookup: CDR1 SEHNR, CDR2 FQNEAQ (reference sequence).

This clonotype was observed a handful of times. The chain carries TRBV20-1 and TRBJ2-4, with no clear D. V was pared by 8 bases and J by 0 bases, with 11 bases between. This CDR3 region has 13 residues. Germline-derived CDR1 and CDR2 are DFQATT and SNEGSKA (reference sequence). The CDR3 bases are TGCAGTCTGGGAAGAATAGCCAAAAACATTCAGTACTTC. Protein: CSLGRIAKNIQYF.

The chain combines TRBV6-1 with TRBJ1-2; a weak D match, TRBD1 (6 bases). V lost 5 bases and J lost 4, with 14 bases in between. The germline V gene has CDR1 MNHNS and CDR2 SASEGT. The CDR3 has 14 amino acids. The CDR3 spells CASSRRGAGYGYTF. In nucleotides, the CDR3 is TGTGCCAGCAGTCGAAGGGGGGCTGGCTATGGCTACACCTTC.

This clonotype appeared a few times. J is TRBJ2-1 and V is TRBV7-9; D is possibly TRBD2 (7 bases). Germline V lookup: CDR1 SEHNR, CDR2 FQNEAQ (reference sequence). V lost 3 bases, J lost 4 bases, and 13 bases lay in between. The CDR3 consists of 15 residues. In DNA, the CDR3 is TGTGCCAGCAGCTTTGGCGGGGGCCATTACAATGAGCAGTTCTTC. Translation: CASSFGGGHYNEQFF.

The table lists this clonotype with many counts. CDR3 loop: CASSHGGDIQYF. In DNA form, the CDR3 reads TGTGCCAGCAGCCATGGTGGCGACATTCAGTACTTC. The chain is built from TRBV3-1 and TRBJ2-4; D not resolved. The CDR3 totals 12 residues. Trimming took 3 bases from V and 8 from J, leaving 8 bases between them. Germline V gene data show CDR1 as LGHDT and CDR2 as YNNKEL (reference sequence).

This clonotype was observed a few times. The gene calls are TRBV20-1 and TRBJ2-2; unclear D gene. Trimming took off 0 bases at V and 8 bases at J, with 10 bases between the two ends. The germline gives CDR1 DFQATT, CDR2 SNEGSKA (reference sequence). The CDR3 is 13 amino acids. CDR3 amino acids: CSARDLSSGELFF. The CDR3 region has the DNA TGCAGTGCTAGAGATCTTAGTTCTGGGGAGCTGTTTTTT.

The V and J genes are TRBV10-3 and TRBJ2-3; possibly TRBD2 for D (5 bases). The V end was cut by 4 bases, the J end by 0 bases, with 11 bases between. Germline loops: CDR1 ENHRY, CDR2 SYGVKD. The CDR3 is 15 amino acids. The CDR3 reads CAISGGGGSTDTQYF. The CDR3 region has the DNA TGTGCCATCAGTGGAGGAGGCGGGAGCACAGATACGCAGTATTTT.

This clonotype was observed many times. V and J are TRBV12-3 or TRBV12-4 and TRBJ2-7; D gene ambiguous. The CDR3 runs 12 residues. V was pared by 6 bases and J by 3 bases, with 9 bases between. The CDR3 here is CASRSTGYEQYF. The DNA for the CDR3 is TGTGCCAGCAGGTCCACCGGCTACGAGCAGTACTTC.

This clonotype has at least ten counts. The chain is built from TRBV13 and TRBJ1-6; D unclear. CDR3 length: 12 residues. Trimming cost V 4 bases and J 2 bases, with 0 bases left between them. Germline V gene data show CDR1 as PRHDT and CDR2 as FYEKMQ (reference sequence). The CDR3 protein is CASSSYNSPLHF. The CDR3 DNA reads as TGTGCCAGCAGCTCCTATAATTCACCCCTCCACTTT.

This clonotype has just a few counts. CDR3 bases: TGTGCCAGCAGCTTGTGGGTAGGGGGCCGGGCCGGGGAGCTGTTTTTT. It translates to CASSLWVGGRAGELFF. This chain uses TRBV5-6 with TRBJ2-2, with 7 nucleotides matching TRBD1. Germline CDR1 is SGHDT and CDR2 is YYEEEE. The CDR3 extends over 16 amino acids. Losses at the gene ends were 1 base for V and 6 bases for J; bases not matched to a gene: 9.

This CDR3 reads CSASPSFTANYGYTF. The CDR3 DNA reads TGCAGTGCTAGTCCCAGCTTTACAGCTAACTATGGCTACACCTTC. The rearrangement links TRBV20-1 to TRBJ1-2; D not certain. The V and J ends lost 3 bases and 0 bases respectively, with 14 bases between them. Germline V CDR1 and CDR2: DFQATT, SNEGSKA (reference sequence). CDR3 length: 15 amino acids.

V is TRBV16 and J is TRBJ1-5; possibly TRBD1 for D (5 bases). Germline V gene lookup returns CDR1 KGHSY and CDR2 FQNENV. CDR3 length: 15 amino acids. Trimming took 4 bases from V and 1 from J, leaving 11 bases between them. DNA for the CDR3: TGTGCCAGCAGCCCCAGCGGGGGAAGCAATCAGCCCCAGCATTTT. Residues: CASSPSGGSNQPQHF.

This clonotype was seen only once. The rearrangement joins TRBV14 to TRBJ1-2, with D tentatively TRBD1 (6 bases). V lost 5 bases and J 8 bases, leaving 18 bases between the germline ends. The CDR3 extends over 14 amino acids. CDR1 is SGHDN and CDR2 is FVKESK in the germline V gene. In nucleotides, the CDR3 is TGTGCCAGCAGCTCTCGGACAGTTCAACGGGGCTACACCTTC. Its protein product is CASSSRTVQRGYTF.

This clonotype was observed a handful of times. The rearrangement links TRBV7-2 to TRBJ2-5; TRBD2 matches at 9 bases. In germline, CDR1 is SGHTA, CDR2 FQGNSA. The ends lost 5 bases at V and 5 bases at J; junction bases unmatched: 9. There are 15 residues in the CDR3. CDR3 sequence reads: CASSGGGTSWETQYF. CDR3 DNA sequence: TGTGCCAGCAGCGGGGGAGGGACTAGCTGGGAGACCCAGTACTTC.

This clonotype came up a few times. The chain is built from TRBV5-6 and TRBJ2-7; 14 bases line up with TRBD2. Per the germline V gene, CDR1 is SGHDT and CDR2 is YYEEEE. The V and J ends lost 1 base and 3 bases, in that order; junction bases with no gene match: 6. The CDR3 covers 17 residues. CDR3 DNA sequence: TGTGCCAGCAGCTTGCGGACTAGCGGGGGGCCCTTCTACGAGCAGTACTTC. It is translated as CASSLRTSGGPFYEQYF.

The V gene is TRBV6-2 or TRBV6-3, the J gene TRBJ2-7; 9 bases are a match to TRBD1. J gave up 7 bases and V 6 bases, and 13 bases lay outside the gene matches. Looked up from germline, CDR1 is MNHEY and CDR2 is SVGEGT. This CDR3 comprises 15 residues. CDR3 coding DNA: TGTGCCAGCAGACCACCCGGGACAGGGAAAGTAGAGCAGTACTTC. Translated: CASRPPGTGKVEQYF.

In this sample, this clonotype turned up many times. The chain couples TRBV18 to TRBJ1-2, with D uncertain. The CDR3 has 14 amino acids. CDR1 is KGHSH and CDR2 is LQKENI in the germline V gene. V gave up 0 bases and J gave up 5 bases, with 10 bases separating them. Here the CDR3 reads CASSPPSGHYGYTF. The CDR3, as DNA: TGTGCCAGCTCACCACCGTCCGGGCATTATGGCTACACCTTC.

There are many counts of this clonotype. This CDR3 reads CASSLAGSAGNTIYF. Written as DNA, the CDR3 is TGTGCCAGCAGCTTAGCGGGCAGCGCTGGAAACACCATATATTTT. The chain joins TRBV7-8 to TRBJ1-3, with D unclear. This CDR3 comprises 15 residues. Deletions cut 0 bases from V and 2 bases from J, with 8 bases between. Germline CDR1 reads SGHVS; CDR2 reads FQNEAQ.